These 25 T cell receptor beta chains share one sample of origin, sequenced in a study of T cells after yellow fever vaccination. TCRdb re-called the 5' RACE reads with MiXCR, one entry per CDR3 protein. The sample lists approximately 90,000 distinct CDR3 sequences, approximately 12% occurring once. Sequencing was performed on CD8+ T cells not binding an NS4B(214-222) dextramer, sorted from PBMCs, taken roughly 20 days after the first yellow fever vaccination. These receptors were collected from a man younger than 35 who received the YFV17D yellow fever vaccine.

In this sample, this clonotype turned up a few times. The genes are TRBV20-1 and TRBJ2-5, with D perhaps matching TRBD2 (6 bases). CDR1 DFQATT and CDR2 SNEGSKA come from the germline V gene (reference sequence). The CDR3 runs 18 residues. Trimming removed 0 bases at V and 0 bases at J, with 20 bases between. CDR3 amino acids: CSARDLRRDGGYQETQYF. As DNA, the CDR3 is TGCAGTGCTAGAGATCTGCGGAGGGACGGAGGGTACCAAGAGACCCAGTACTTC.

The table lists this clonotype with a few counts. The CDR3 nucleotides read TGTGCCAGCAGTTGGGGGCCGAACACCGGGGAGCTGTTTTTT. Amino acids: CASSWGPNTGELFF. The chain links TRBV6-5 to TRBJ2-2, with a tentative D call TRBD1 (6 bases). Trimming removed 4 bases at V and 0 bases at J, with 6 bases between. The V gene's germline CDR1 is MNHEY and CDR2 SVGAGI. This CDR3 comprises 14 residues.

The rearrangement links TRBV14 to TRBJ2-5; the D call may be TRBD1 or TRBD2 (6 bases each). The CDR3 loop spans 13 amino acids. Germline V lookup: CDR1 SGHDN, CDR2 FVKESK. Between the trimmed V and J ends, which lost 8 bases and 9 bases, there was a span of 19 bases. This CDR3 is CASGGTLEAAQYF. The CDR3 nucleotides are TGTGCCAGCGGGGGGACACTGGAAGCGGCCCAGTACTTC.

The V and J genes are TRBV6-6 and TRBJ1-6; no clear D gene. V lost 6 bases to trimming and J lost 7 bases, with 10 bases between them. Looked up from germline, CDR1 is MNHNY and CDR2 is SVGAGI (reference sequence). CDR3 size: 13 residues. The CDR3 DNA sequence: TGTGCCAGCAGCTTGAGACCCAATTCACCCCTCCACTTT. Translated, it gives CASSLRPNSPLHF.

The rearrangement links TRBV5-1 to TRBJ2-2, with 8 nucleotides matching TRBD1. The CDR3 has 16 amino acids. Trimming at V came to 0 bases and at J to 1 base, leaving 2 bases not matched to a gene. Germline CDR1 SGHRS, CDR2 YFSETQ. The CDR3 reads CASSLVDRGNTGELFF. DNA of the CDR3: TGCGCCAGCAGCTTGGTCGACAGGGGGAACACCGGGGAGCTGTTTTTT.

The chain is built from TRBV18 and TRBJ2-1; D is ambiguous. This CDR3 has 13 residues. The germline gives CDR1 KGHSH, CDR2 LQKENI. V was shortened by 3 bases and J by 5 bases, with 8 bases between the two germline ends. CDR3 amino acids: CASSPQSHNEQFF. DNA of the CDR3: TGTGCCAGCTCACCTCAGTCCCACAATGAGCAGTTCTTC.

The rearrangement uses TRBV4-3 and TRBJ2-7; 7 positions agree with TRBD1. The CDR3 is made up of 15 amino acids. Germline CDR1 LGHNA, CDR2 YSLEER. V was clipped by 6 bases and J by 5 bases; unmatched bases: 13. CDR3 loop: CASSEDRVRSDEQYF. In nucleotides, the CDR3 is TGCGCCAGCAGTGAAGACAGGGTAAGGTCCGACGAGCAGTACTTC.

This chain uses TRBV12-3 or TRBV12-4 with TRBJ2-2, with D uncertain. Trimming took off 7 bases at V and 6 bases at J, with 15 bases between the two ends. CDR3 length: 14 amino acids. CDR3 bases: TGTGCCAGCACTCTATTCGGCGACCCCGGGGAGCTGTTTTTT. Encoded protein: CASTLFGDPGELFF.

There are many counts of this clonotype. This rearrangement joins TRBV7-6 to TRBJ2-2; D possibly corresponds to TRBD1 (6 bases). The CDR3 extends over 14 amino acids. V was cut by 4 bases and J by 5 bases, with 11 bases left in between. CDR1 and CDR2 (germline): SGHVS, FNYEAQ. This chain's CDR3 is CASSSAGETGELFF. CDR3 DNA sequence: TGTGCCAGCAGCTCCGCAGGGGAAACCGGGGAGCTGTTTTTT.

At least ten counts were recorded for this clonotype. This chain connects TRBV12-3 or TRBV12-4 to TRBJ2-7, with D unclear. V was trimmed by 3 bases and J by 6 bases, leaving 9 bases between them. The CDR3 is made up of 12 amino acids. The CDR3 is CASSFGFLEQYF. The CDR3, as DNA: TGTGCCAGCAGTTTCGGGTTCCTCGAGCAGTACTTC.

Only a few counts were recorded for this clonotype. This chain uses TRBV11-2 with TRBJ2-1; tentatively, D is TRBD2 (6 bases). The germline V and J ends were trimmed by 5 bases and 8 bases, with 22 bases remaining between them. Germline V gene lookup returns CDR1 SGHAT and CDR2 FQNNGV. CDR3 length equals 16 residues. CDR3 coding DNA: TGTGCCAGCAGCACAATGCGGACCAGGGAGGCGGATGAGCAGTTCTTC. Translated, it gives CASSTMRTREADEQFF.

The sample holds a few counts of this clonotype. The rearrangement uses TRBV7-9 and TRBJ2-3, with D uncertain. Trimming removed 5 bases from V and 4 bases from J, with 10 bases in between. Germline CDR1 is SEHNR and CDR2 is FQNEAQ (reference sequence). The CDR3 loop spans 13 amino acids. The CDR3 nucleotides are TGTGCCAGCAGCCCAACGGTGGCAGATACGCAGTATTTT. This codes for CASSPTVADTQYF.

The rearrangement uses TRBV29-1 and TRBJ2-7; D perhaps matches TRBD2 (5 bases). Germline CDR1 is SQVTM and CDR2 is ANQGSEA. The CDR3 length is 12 residues. The V gene lost 3 bases and the J gene lost 7 bases, with 13 bases spanning the gap. The CDR3 is CSVDPGSGEQYF. The CDR3 nucleotides read TGCAGCGTTGACCCGGGCTCGGGGGAGCAGTACTTC.

This clonotype has more than one count but fewer than ten. DNA of the CDR3: TGTGCCACCAGTGTCGAGGGCAGGGCAGATACGCAGTATTTT. Protein: CATSVEGRADTQYF. The chain joins TRBV24-1 to TRBJ2-3; D may match TRBD1 or TRBD2 (5 bases each). Between the trimmed V and J ends, which lost 5 bases and 4 bases, there was a span of 12 bases. This CDR3 comprises 14 residues. CDR1 KGHDR and CDR2 SFDVKD come from the germline V gene.

This clonotype was seen a handful of times. The chain couples TRBV5-1 to TRBJ1-2, with D tentatively TRBD1 (6 bases). In germline, CDR1 is SGHRS, CDR2 YFSETQ. V lost 5 bases and J 3 bases, leaving 17 bases between the germline ends. There are 15 residues in the CDR3. The CDR3 here is CASSPLRGEDYGYTF. In DNA form, the CDR3 reads TGCGCCAGCAGTCCTCTGAGGGGGGAAGACTATGGCTACACCTTC.

This clonotype turned up a few times. CDR3 in amino acids: CASSERGGASADTQYF. CDR3 sequence (DNA): TGTGCCAGCAGTGAACGCGGGGGGGCCTCCGCAGATACGCAGTATTTT. This chain links TRBV6-4 with TRBJ2-3; 9 bases are a match to TRBD2. V lost 3 bases, J lost 4 bases, and 8 bases stayed unmatched. The CDR3 loop spans 16 amino acids. Germline CDR1 and CDR2: MRHNA and SNTAGT.

This clonotype was found a few times. The chain employs TRBV20-1 and TRBJ1-2, with a tentative D call TRBD1 (5 bases). Trimming took off 0 bases at V and 8 bases at J, with 16 bases between the two ends. Germline CDR1 is DFQATT and CDR2 is SNEGSKA (reference sequence). The CDR3 spans 14 residues. CDR3 in amino acids: CSARESGGMEGYTF. In nucleotides, the CDR3 is TGCAGTGCTAGAGAATCGGGGGGGATGGAGGGCTACACCTTC.

This sequence joins TRBV11-1 and TRBJ2-6, with 7 positions matching TRBD1. V gave up 1 base and J gave up 4 bases; unmatched junction bases: 13. CDR1 and CDR2 from the germline V gene are SGHAT and FQDESV (reference sequence). This CDR3 has 19 amino acids. The CDR3 nucleotides are TGTGCCAGCAGCTTAGATGTCTCGGCAGGGGGTTTCGGGGCCAACGTCCTGACTTTC. Its translation is CASSLDVSAGGFGANVLTF.

This clonotype was counted between two and nine times. V usage is TRBV10-2 and J usage is TRBJ2-5; 8 bases are a match to TRBD2. Germline CDR1 WSHSY, CDR2 SAAADI. The CDR3 runs 15 residues. V shed 9 bases and J 6 bases; nucleotides not matched to a gene: 15. CDR3 nucleotides: TGCGCCAGTTCTCCGGGACTAGGATCGCAAAAGACCCAGTACTTC. Translating gives CASSPGLGSQKTQYF.

The rearrangement joins TRBV6-5 to TRBJ2-3; 8 nucleotides agree with TRBD2. The CDR3 totals 17 residues. Trimming at V came to 5 bases and at J to 4 bases, leaving 14 bases not matched to a gene. Germline V gives CDR1 MNHEY, CDR2 SVGAGI. The CDR3 loop is CASSHRDGAGAADTQYF. The CDR3 nucleotides read TGTGCCAGCAGTCACCGGGACGGAGCGGGGGCGGCAGATACGCAGTATTTT.

Here the CDR3 DNA reads TGTGCCAGCAGCTCAGACTACCGCCCGCAGTATTTT. Translating gives CASSSDYRPQYF. The chain links TRBV7-9 to TRBJ2-3, with D perhaps TRBD2 (5 bases). The CDR3 contains 12 residues. Germline lookup yields CDR1 SEHNR and CDR2 FQNEAQ (reference sequence). Trimming took 4 bases from V and 10 from J, leaving 12 bases between them. Complete variable domain (other parts from reference TRBV7-9 and TRBJ2-3): DTGVSQNPRHKITKRGQNVTFRCDPISEHNRLYWYRQTLGQGPEFLTYFQNEAQLEKSRLLSDRFSAERPKGSFSTLEIQRTEQGDSAMYLCASSSDYRPQYFGPGTRLTVL.

This clonotype was seen more than once but under ten times. This chain joins TRBV4-3 and TRBJ1-1; D is ambiguous. Trimming shortened V by 0 bases and J by 1 base, and 12 bases separated the two germline ends. The CDR3 runs 16 residues. Germline CDR1 LGHNA, CDR2 YSLEER. The CDR3 nucleotides read TGCGCCAGCAGCCAAGATGAGGGTCGGGGGAACACTGAAGCTTTCTTT. Translated: CASSQDEGRGNTEAFF.

There are a few counts of this clonotype. V is TRBV4-2 and J is TRBJ2-2; D not certain. Germline V lookup: CDR1 LGHNA, CDR2 YNFKEQ. V shed 0 bases and J shed 2 bases, with 13 bases lying between them. This CDR3 has 17 residues. For the CDR3, the DNA is TGTGCCAGCAGCCAAGATCTGTCCGACACCAACACCGGGGAGCTGTTTTTT. Translated: CASSQDLSDTNTGELFF.

The rearrangement joins TRBV29-1 to TRBJ2-2; D is ambiguous. CDR3 length: 14 amino acids. The ends were cut back, 0 bases at V and 3 bases at J, with 8 bases in the middle. The V gene's germline CDR1 is SQVTM and CDR2 ANQGSEA. The DNA for the CDR3 is TGCAGCGTTGAAGATCGCCGGTACACCGGGGAGCTGTTTTTT. Translating it yields CSVEDRRYTGELFF.

This clonotype occurred a few times. The J gene is TRBJ1-1, the V gene TRBV7-9; weak D call: TRBD1 (5 bases). Per the germline V gene, CDR1 is SEHNR and CDR2 is FQNEAQ (reference sequence). This CDR3 comprises 12 residues. Trimming pared 4 bases from V and 4 bases from J, leaving 7 bases between. The CDR3 reads CASSSDSTEAFF. The CDR3 DNA follows: TGTGCCAGCAGCTCCGACAGCACTGAAGCTTTCTTT.